Below, 21 T cell receptor beta chains from the same sample are listed, as sequenced in a study of OX40 agonist ivuxolimab in advanced cancers. Libraries were prepared by immunoSEQ multiplex PCR; TCRdb keeps only in-frame clonotypes and omits some of them. The sample consists of some 100,000 clones, 75% to 95% of them appearing once. The source material was CD4+ or CD8+ T cells sorted from blood, sampled in a trial of the OX40 agonist ivuxolimab. The receptors shown here come from an adult with an advanced solid tumor such as melanoma, head and neck, liver or kidney cancer.

The chain carries TRBV9 and TRBJ2-5; 8 nucleotides match TRBD1. The CDR3 is 15 amino acids. Per germline, CDR1 SGDLS and CDR2 YYNGEE. The V and J ends lost 8 bases and 5 bases, in that order; junction bases with no gene match: 14. CDR3 in DNA: TGTGCCAGTGCTAAAGTGGACAGGGATCGCGAGACCCAGTACTTC. Amino acid sequence: CASAKVDRDRETQYF.

V gene TRBV18 combines with J gene TRBJ2-3, with D possibly TRBD2 on 5 matching bases. CDR1 and CDR2 from the germline V gene are KGHSH and LQKENI. This CDR3 has 14 residues. Deletions cut 1 base from V and 4 bases from J, with 9 bases between. This chain's CDR3 is CASSPLSGADTQYF. The CDR3 DNA reads TGTGCCAGCTCACCACTCTCCGGGGCAGATACGCAGTATTTT. Complete variable domain (other parts from reference TRBV18 and TRBJ2-3): NAGVMQNPRHLVRRRGQEARLRCSPMKGHSHVYWYRQLPEEGLKFMVYLQKENIIDESGMPKERFSAEFPKEGPSILRIQQVVRGDSAAYFCASSPLSGADTQYFGPGTRLTVL.

V and J are TRBV4-2 and TRBJ2-7, with 7 bases matching TRBD2. The V gene's germline CDR1 is LGHNA and CDR2 YNFKEQ. The CDR3 is made up of 14 amino acids. V was clipped by 6 bases and J by 3 bases; unmatched bases: 8. The CDR3 loop is CASRAAGRGYEQYF. The CDR3 DNA follows: TGTGCCAGCAGGGCGGCAGGGAGGGGCTACGAGCAGTACTTC.

CDR3 residues: CASSLQGSRTEAFF. DNA of the CDR3: TGTGCCAGCAGCTTACAGGGGAGTCGAACTGAAGCTTTCTTT. The V gene is TRBV7-2, the J gene TRBJ1-1, with D possibly TRBD1 on 6 matching bases. Trimming stripped 2 bases from V and 5 bases from J, with 12 bases between. CDR3 length equals 14 residues. Germline values: CDR1 SGHTA, CDR2 FQGNSA.

V usage is TRBV7-9 and J usage is TRBJ2-5; 7 positions match TRBD1. The CDR3 sequence is 16 residues long. J lost 3 bases, V lost 0 bases, and 7 bases had no gene match. Looked up from germline, CDR1 is SEHNR and CDR2 is FQNEAQ (reference sequence). The CDR3 region is CASSLALRGLKETQYF. DNA of the CDR3: TGTGCCAGCAGCTTAGCGCTGAGGGGGCTCAAAGAGACCCAGTACTTC.

This sequence joins TRBV18 and TRBJ1-2; D not certain. The germline V and J ends were trimmed by 8 bases and 4 bases, with 14 bases remaining between them. Germline V lookup: CDR1 KGHSH, CDR2 LQKENI. There are 13 residues in the CDR3. CDR3 in amino acids: CASPGRPPYGYTF. The CDR3 DNA reads as TGTGCCAGCCCCGGACGGCCGCCCTATGGCTACACCTTC.

V usage is TRBV9 and J usage is TRBJ2-5; no reliable D call. Trimming removed 4 bases from V and 9 bases from J, with 25 bases in between. Germline lookup yields CDR1 SGDLS and CDR2 YYNGEE. This CDR3 comprises 16 residues. In DNA, the CDR3 is TGTGCCAGCAGCCCCGGGTACGGGTCTAAAGGCGAGGCCCAGTACTTC. It yields the protein CASSPGYGSKGEAQYF.

Comment on this clone: A junction boundary mismatches the germline segment, possibly from a read error. This chain uses TRBV11-2 with TRBJ2-7; D tentatively fits TRBD1 or TRBD2 (5 bases each). CDR1 and CDR2 (germline): SGHAT, FQNNGV. The CDR3 spans 15 residues. The CDR3 protein is CASSQTGRSLITLHF. CDR3 sequence (DNA): TGTGCCAGCAGCCAAACGGGACGGAGCCTTATTACGTTACACTTC.

This rearrangement joins TRBV5-6 to TRBJ1-3; perhaps TRBD1 as D (5 bases). Germline CDR1 is SGHDT and CDR2 is YYEEEE. Trimming shortened V by 4 bases and J by 8 bases, and 13 bases separated the two germline ends. There are 13 residues in the CDR3. CDR3 sequence (DNA): TGTGCCAGCAGCCGCCGGGGGAGTCACACCATATATTTT. Its translation is CASSRRGSHTIYF.

The sample holds one count of this clone. The chain combines TRBV2 with TRBJ2-5; D remains unclear. Germline assignment: CDR1 SNHLY and CDR2 FYNNEI. The V end was cut by 1 base, the J end by 4 bases, with 10 bases between. The CDR3 is made up of 14 amino acids. The CDR3 is CASSEGHSPETQYF. The CDR3 DNA follows: TGTGCCAGCAGTGAAGGCCATTCGCCAGAGACCCAGTACTTC.

J is TRBJ1-5 and V is TRBV28; possible D gene TRBD1, 6 bases. The CDR3 sequence is 14 residues long. The germline gives CDR1 MDHEN, CDR2 SYDVKM. The V gene lost 7 bases and the J gene lost 1 base, with 11 bases spanning the gap. The CDR3 loop reads CASITGTSNQPQHF. In nucleotides, the CDR3 is TGTGCCAGCATCACAGGGACGAGCAATCAGCCCCAGCATTTT.

This chain links TRBV30 with TRBJ2-3; D ambiguous. This CDR3 spans 14 amino acids. Germline CDR1 is GTSNPN and CDR2 is SVGIG (reference sequence). With 6 bases removed from V and 6 bases from J, the gap between germline ends came to 19 bases. CDR3 nucleotides: TGTGCCTGCGGTCCTGCTGGTGGTTTGGATACGCAGTATTTT. This sequence encodes CACGPAGGLDTQYF.

This chain joins TRBV7-2 and TRBJ2-1; D not certain. Trimming shortened V by 5 bases and J by 1 base, and 9 bases separated the two germline ends. Germline V gene data show CDR1 as SGHTA and CDR2 as FQGNSA. CDR3 size: 14 residues. CDR3 in DNA: TGTGCCAGCAGCCACCGACGGTCCTACAATGAGCAGTTCTTC. Its translation: CASSHRRSYNEQFF.

This clone was counted a few times. The chain employs TRBV4-2 and TRBJ2-1; D perhaps matches TRBD2 (5 bases). The V end lost 1 base, the J end lost 15 bases, and 16 bases lay between the germline ends. The CDR3 runs to 13 residues. Germline CDR1 LGHNA, CDR2 YNFKEQ. The CDR3: CASSQVEGRGRFF. CDR3 nucleotide sequence: TGTGCCAGCAGCCAAGTGGAAGGGAGAGGGCGGTTCTTC.

This chain joins TRBV11-2 and TRBJ2-7, with D perhaps being TRBD1 or TRBD2 (6 bases each). The germline gives CDR1 SGHAT, CDR2 FQNNGV. V lost 0 bases, J lost 11 bases, and 14 bases lay in between. The CDR3 has 13 amino acids. The CDR3 loop is CASSLEGGRQEYF. CDR3 DNA sequence: TGTGCCAGCAGCTTAGAAGGAGGGAGACAGGAGTACTTC.

In its sample, this clone was seen once. The CDR3 sequence: CASSQTGVVDTQYF. The CDR3 nucleotides read TGTGCCAGCAGCCAGACAGGGGTTGTAGATACGCAGTATTTT. The rearrangement joins TRBV4-2 to TRBJ2-3; TRBD1 matches at 8 bases. Germline V gives CDR1 LGHNA, CDR2 YNFKEQ. The V and J ends lost 3 bases and 5 bases, in that order; junction bases with no gene match: 4. There are 14 residues in the CDR3.

The rearrangement links TRBV19 to TRBJ1-5; 8 bases fit TRBD1. Germline CDR1 reads LNHDA; CDR2 reads SQIVND (reference sequence). The ends lost 10 bases at V and 6 bases at J; junction bases unmatched: 17. This CDR3 contains 16 residues. This CDR3 is CATTAYHQGASQPQHF. The DNA of the CDR3 is TGTGCCACAACTGCCTATCATCAGGGGGCAAGTCAGCCCCAGCATTTT.

This chain uses TRBV18 with TRBJ1-1; D is uncertain. This CDR3 has 15 residues. The germline V gene encodes CDR1 KGHSH and CDR2 LQKENI. Trimming pared 2 bases from V and 3 bases from J, leaving 13 bases between. CDR3 coding DNA: TGTGCCAGCTCACCAAATGAGGCGGGCGACACTGAAGCTTTCTTT. This encodes CASSPNEAGDTEAFF.

As to this clone: The junction does not match germline at one end; this may be a read error. The chain joins TRBV29-1 to TRBJ1-2; 7 nucleotides align to TRBD1. This CDR3 is 17 amino acids long. The V gene's germline CDR1 is SQVTM and CDR2 ANQGSEA. CDR3 region: CGVEALRRDSGVYGYTF. The CDR3 region has the DNA TGCGGCGTTGAAGCTTTACGGCGGGACAGTGGAGTTTATGGCTACACCTTC.

The chain combines TRBV30 with TRBJ1-6, with 7 bases that match TRBD1. Germline V gives CDR1 GTSNPN, CDR2 SVGIG (reference sequence). There are 16 residues in the CDR3. V lost 3 bases, J lost 8 bases, and 13 bases stayed unmatched. As DNA, the CDR3 is TGTGCCTGGAGAGCCCCTTCGGCAGGGGGGCATTCACCCCTCCACTTT. This gives the protein CAWRAPSAGGHSPLHF.

This sequence joins TRBV4-1 and TRBJ2-5, with unresolved D. V was shortened by 1 base and J by 11 bases, with 20 bases between the two germline ends. The CDR3 length is 15 residues. In germline, CDR1 is MGHRA, CDR2 YSYEKL. The CDR3 here is CASSQGSGPLGEQYF. DNA of the CDR3: TGCGCCAGCAGCCAAGGGTCCGGACCTCTGGGTGAGCAGTACTTC.